The 29 T cell receptor beta chains presented below share a single source sample, sequenced in a study of T cell responses to AZD1222 COVID-19 vaccine. The table came from immunoSEQ multiplex PCR; TCRdb's copy has only in-frame clones and leaves some out. This sample has 140,000 to 150,000 clones, with approximately 90% found just once. The sample was peripheral blood, taken on day 0 of MenACWY control vaccination. Source of these receptors: an adult in good health.

The chain joins TRBV20-1 to TRBJ1-3; D is uncertain. Trimming took off 3 bases at V and 0 bases at J, with 9 bases between the two ends. The CDR3 is 14 amino acids. Germline CDR1 reads DFQATT; CDR2 reads SNEGSKA (reference sequence). CDR3 nucleotide sequence: TGCAGTGCTAGTGACGGGCCCTCTGGAAACACCATATATTTT. This sequence encodes CSASDGPSGNTIYF.

J is TRBJ1-1 and V is TRBV5-1, with unresolved D. The CDR3 contains 14 residues. V was shortened by 4 bases and J by 1 base, with 11 bases between the two germline ends. Germline V gene lookup returns CDR1 SGHRS and CDR2 YFSETQ. CDR3 sequence reads: CASSPREGNTEAFF. In DNA, the CDR3 is TGCGCCAGCAGCCCCCGGGAGGGGAACACTGAAGCTTTCTTT. Supplemented by reference TRBV5-1 and TRBJ1-1, the full variable domain reads KAGVTQTPRYLIKTRGQQVTLSCSPISGHRSVSWYQQTPGQGLQFLFEYFSETQRNKGNFPGRFSGRQFSNSRSEMNVSTLELGDSALYLCASSPREGNTEAFFGQGTRLTVV.

The rearrangement uses TRBV5-1 and TRBJ1-2, with 9 bases identical to TRBD1. CDR1 and CDR2 (germline): SGHRS, YFSETQ. The CDR3 loop spans 14 amino acids. After removal of 4 bases from V and 7 bases from J, the junction contained 8 bases not matched to a gene. In nucleotides, the CDR3 is TGCGCCAGCAGCCGACTACAGGGGGCGTTTGGCTACACCTTC. Protein: CASSRLQGAFGYTF.

This clone was detected once. This chain joins TRBV4-1 and TRBJ2-1, with D tentatively TRBD1 or TRBD2 (5 bases each). V gave up 0 bases and J gave up 6 bases, with 15 bases separating them. CDR1 is MGHRA and CDR2 is YSYEKL in the germline V gene. The CDR3 runs to 16 residues. CDR3: CASSQDGALGSNEQFF. The CDR3 region has the DNA TGCGCCAGCAGCCAAGATGGGGCTTTGGGGAGCAATGAGCAGTTCTTC.

The chain is built from TRBV28 and TRBJ2-5, with 12 bases fitting TRBD2. The trim removed 6 bases at V and 3 bases at J, leaving 5 bases unmatched. The CDR3 totals 15 residues. The germline V gene has CDR1 MDHEN and CDR2 SYDVKM. In DNA, the CDR3 is TGTGCCAGCAGCCGCCTAGCGGGAGGGAAAGAGACCCAGTACTTC. It is translated as CASSRLAGGKETQYF.

For this clone: Other DNA sequences in this specimen translate into the identical CDR3. V and J are TRBV30 and TRBJ1-5; D perhaps matches TRBD1 (6 bases). CDR1 is GTSNPN, CDR2 SVGIG, per germline (reference sequence). The V and J ends lost 2 bases and 4 bases respectively, with 12 bases between them. The CDR3 has 14 residues. DNA of the CDR3: TGTGCCTGGAGTACGGGGACAAGTAATCAGCCCCAGCATTTT. Translated: CAWSTGTSNQPQHF.

This chain uses TRBV6-5 with TRBJ2-3; no reliable D call. The germline V gene encodes CDR1 MNHEY and CDR2 SVGAGI. The CDR3 has 14 amino acids. The V gene lost 8 bases and the J gene lost 6 bases, with 18 bases spanning the gap. This CDR3 is CASSSLLQADTQYF. In DNA, the CDR3 is TGTGCCAGCTCCTCCCTCCTCCAGGCGGATACGCAGTATTTT.

This sequence joins TRBV4-1 and TRBJ2-3; TRBD1 or TRBD2 may be the D gene (6 bases each). The CDR3 sequence is 16 residues long. The germline V and J ends were trimmed by 4 bases and 2 bases, with 16 bases remaining between them. The germline CDR1 and CDR2 sequences are MGHRA and YSYEKL. CDR3 nucleotide sequence: TGCGCCAGCAGCCCCCCAGGGGCGGGACTCACAGATACGCAGTATTTT. Translation: CASSPPGAGLTDTQYF.

In its sample, this clone was seen once. The chain uses TRBV10-3 and TRBJ1-4; 8 bases are a match to TRBD1. V dropped 3 bases and J dropped 8; count of bases not matched to a gene: 14. The CDR3 totals 17 residues. In germline, CDR1 is ENHRY, CDR2 SYGVKD. CDR3 DNA: TGTGCCATCAGTGAAGCCCACGGAGGACAGGGAGGGGAAAAACTGTTTTTT. This translates into CAISEAHGGQGGEKLFF.

This chain links TRBV3-1 (or the pseudogene TRBV3-2) with TRBJ1-2; D is unresolved. The CDR3 totals 14 residues. Trimming stripped 1 base from V and 7 bases from J, with 13 bases between. Looked up from germline, CDR1 is LGHDT and CDR2 is YNNKEL (reference sequence). DNA of the CDR3: TGTGCCAGCAGCCAAGTTGGACGACTATTTGGCTACACCTTC. Protein sequence: CASSQVGRLFGYTF.

This sequence joins TRBV30 and TRBJ1-5; weak D call: TRBD1 (5 bases). This CDR3 contains 17 residues. Germline V gene lookup returns CDR1 GTSNPN and CDR2 SVGIG (reference sequence). Trimming cost V 0 bases and J 3 bases, with 18 bases left between them. Written as DNA, the CDR3 is TGTGCCTGGAGTGTAAACTCAGGGAGGCAGACCAATCAGCCCCAGCATTTT. It codes for CAWSVNSGRQTNQPQHF. Variable domain in full (rest from reference TRBV30 and TRBJ1-5): SQTIHQWPATLVQPVGSPLSLECTVEGTSNPNLYWYRQAAGRGLQLLFYSVGIGQISSEVPQNLSASRPQDRQFILSSKKLLLSDSGFYLCAWSVNSGRQTNQPQHFGDGTRLSIL.

The chain has TRBV2 and TRBJ2-6; unclear D gene. The V end lost 3 bases, the J end lost 0 bases, and 6 bases lay between the germline ends. Germline V gene data show CDR1 as SNHLY and CDR2 as FYNNEI. The CDR3 covers 15 residues. The CDR3: CASSDSSSGANVLTF. CDR3 sequence (DNA): TGTGCCAGCAGTGATAGCAGCTCTGGGGCCAACGTCCTGACTTTC.

J is TRBJ1-1 and V is TRBV6-2 or TRBV6-3, with TRBD1 as a possible D gene (6 bases). Germline V gene data show CDR1 as MNHEY and CDR2 as SVGEGT. Trimming removed 6 bases at V and 5 bases at J, with 22 bases between. The length of the CDR3 is 16 residues. The CDR3 protein is CASSQRQDWEGTEAFF. The CDR3 region has the DNA TGTGCCAGCAGCCAACGACAGGATTGGGAGGGGACTGAAGCTTTCTTT.

The rearrangement links TRBV5-3 to TRBJ2-5; tentative D call: TRBD2 (6 bases). TRBV5-3 is classed as an ORF, of uncertain function. With 1 base removed from V and 3 bases from J, the gap between germline ends came to 25 bases. There are 19 residues in the CDR3. CDR3 sequence (DNA): TGTGCCAGAAGCTTGTCTGTGACTAGACTCCCGAGGGTAAAAGAGACCCAGTACTTC. Encoded protein: CARSLSVTRLPRVKETQYF.

CDR3 coding DNA: TGTGCCAGCAGCCGAGGACTAGCGGGACCCTACAATGAGCAGTTCTTC. Amino acids: CASSRGLAGPYNEQFF. This rearrangement joins TRBV27 to TRBJ2-1, with TRBD2 matching 12 bases. V dropped 6 bases and J dropped 2; count of bases not matched to a gene: 5. The CDR3 extends over 16 amino acids. Germline CDR1 is MNHEY and CDR2 is SMNVEV (reference sequence).

This clone has a single count. The junction departs from germline at one end; a sequencing error may be responsible. J is TRBJ2-7 and V is TRBV6-5; unclear D gene. Germline V gene sequence: CDR1 MNHEY, CDR2 SVGAGI. The CDR3 has 13 residues. CDR3 DNA: TGTGCCAGCAGTTACCGGCAGAGCTACGGGCAGTACTTC. As protein: CASSYRQSYGQYF.

The chain uses TRBV4-2 and TRBJ2-3, with 16 bases that match TRBD2. This CDR3 spans 18 amino acids. The junction had 7 bases not matched to a gene; V was cut back by 3 bases and J by 4 bases. Germline lookup yields CDR1 LGHNA and CDR2 YNFKEQ. The CDR3 region is CASSQIPGLAGGPDTQYF. In nucleotides, the CDR3 is TGTGCCAGCAGCCAGATCCCGGGACTAGCGGGAGGGCCAGATACGCAGTATTTT.

The chain combines TRBV18 with TRBJ2-2; TRBD1 matches at 12 bases. The CDR3 has 15 amino acids. Per the germline V gene, CDR1 is KGHSH and CDR2 is LQKENI. The J segment lost 6 bases and the V segment lost 5 bases, leaving 4 bases of the junction unmatched. CDR3 sequence reads: CASSSGTGGSGELFF. DNA of the CDR3: TGTGCCAGCTCATCCGGGACAGGGGGCTCCGGGGAGCTGTTTTTT. Drawing the rest from reference TRBV18 and TRBJ2-2, the complete variable domain is NAGVMQNPRHLVRRRGQEARLRCSPMKGHSHVYWYRQLPEEGLKFMVYLQKENIIDESGMPKERFSAEFPKEGPSILRIQQVVRGDSAAYFCASSSGTGGSGELFFGEGSRLTVL.

The chain couples TRBV2 to TRBJ2-1; D is perhaps TRBD2 (6 bases). The CDR3 loop spans 14 amino acids. The V and J ends lost 6 bases and 0 bases respectively, with 9 bases between them. Germline CDR1 SNHLY, CDR2 FYNNEI. Written as DNA, the CDR3 is TGTGCCAGCAGACGGGGGAGCTCCTACAATGAGCAGTTCTTC. This encodes CASRRGSSYNEQFF.

This CDR3 is CASSGFGEQYF. The CDR3 nucleotides read TGTGCCAGCAGCGGCTTTGGCGAGCAGTACTTC. The chain couples TRBV9 to TRBJ2-7; D remains unclear. The CDR3 totals 11 residues. Per the germline V gene, CDR1 is SGDLS and CDR2 is YYNGEE. With 3 bases removed from V and 6 bases from J, the gap between germline ends came to 7 bases.

V and J are TRBV29-1 and TRBJ1-1; D is uncertain. Per the germline V gene, CDR1 is SQVTM and CDR2 is ANQGSEA. Trimming stripped 6 bases from V and 0 bases from J, with 8 bases between. CDR3 size: 12 residues. The CDR3 DNA reads as TGCAGCGTCTCATTCATGAACACTGAAGCTTTCTTT. Encoded protein: CSVSFMNTEAFF.

The V and J genes are TRBV29-1 and TRBJ1-1; no firm D call. The CDR3 contains 13 residues. Germline assignment: CDR1 SQVTM and CDR2 ANQGSEA. With 4 bases removed from V and 4 bases from J, the gap between germline ends came to 13 bases. The CDR3 nucleotides read TGCAGCGTTGGCTTCCTTGGGAGCACTGAAGCTTTCTTT. Its translation is CSVGFLGSTEAFF.

The sample holds one count of this clone. The J gene is TRBJ1-4, the V gene TRBV27, with a weak D call TRBD1 (6 bases). This CDR3 region has 14 residues. The germline V gene has CDR1 MNHEY and CDR2 SMNVEV (reference sequence). The V and J ends lost 4 bases and 4 bases respectively, with 10 bases between them. CDR3 nucleotide sequence: TGTGCCAGCAGTTCCAGGGGAGGTAATGAAAAACTGTTTTTT. Residues: CASSSRGGNEKLFF.

The V gene is TRBV27, the J gene TRBJ1-1; D is possibly TRBD1 (5 bases). V lost 6 bases and J 1 base, leaving 12 bases between the germline ends. Germline CDR1 MNHEY, CDR2 SMNVEV (reference sequence). The CDR3 consists of 14 residues. The CDR3 spells CASSWDVQNTEAFF. CDR3 in DNA: TGTGCCAGCAGCTGGGACGTACAGAACACTGAAGCTTTCTTT.

The chain carries TRBV7-9 and TRBJ1-1; TRBD1 might be the D (6 bases). There are 16 residues in the CDR3. The V end was cut by 6 bases, the J end by 0 bases, with 17 bases between. From germline, CDR1 is SEHNR and CDR2 FQNEAQ (reference sequence). CDR3 protein: CASSPRTVSLNTEAFF. CDR3 bases: TGTGCCAGCAGTCCCCGGACAGTAAGTTTGAACACTGAAGCTTTCTTT.

The V gene is TRBV28, the J gene TRBJ1-6; the match to TRBD1 covers 7 bases. The V segment lost 3 bases and the J segment 7 bases; nucleotides outside the gene matches: 12. This CDR3 comprises 17 residues. The germline V gene has CDR1 MDHEN and CDR2 SYDVKM. The CDR3 spells CASSFTGRGLGNSPLHF. CDR3 in DNA: TGTGCCAGCAGTTTCACCGGGAGGGGGCTGGGGAATTCACCCCTCCACTTT.

The chain uses TRBV28 and TRBJ2-7, with D unresolved. This CDR3 is built from 13 residues. V gave up 7 bases and J gave up 7 bases, with 17 bases separating them. Germline V gene lookup returns CDR1 MDHEN and CDR2 SYDVKM. The CDR3, as DNA: TGTGCCAGCAATAGGCCGCTGGTTGGGGAGCAGTACTTC. As protein: CASNRPLVGEQYF.

The sample holds a few counts of this clone. V gene TRBV29-1 combines with J gene TRBJ2-1; TRBD1 matches 9 bases. With 2 bases clipped from V and 8 bases from J, the junction kept 7 bases outside the gene matches. The germline CDR1 and CDR2 sequences are SQVTM and ANQGSEA. CDR3 length equals 14 residues. CDR3 DNA sequence: TGCAGCGTTGAACCGGGACAGGGTTCCGATGAGCAGTTCTTC. Its protein product is CSVEPGQGSDEQFF.

The rearrangement links TRBV5-1 to TRBJ1-2; 9 positions agree with TRBD1. Germline trimming cut 0 bases from V and 4 bases from J; bases unmatched to any gene: 1. CDR1 is SGHRS and CDR2 is YFSETQ in the germline V gene. The CDR3 totals 14 residues. As DNA, the CDR3 is TGCGCCAGCAGCTTGGGGGACAGGGCCTATGGCTACACCTTC. This gives the protein CASSLGDRAYGYTF.